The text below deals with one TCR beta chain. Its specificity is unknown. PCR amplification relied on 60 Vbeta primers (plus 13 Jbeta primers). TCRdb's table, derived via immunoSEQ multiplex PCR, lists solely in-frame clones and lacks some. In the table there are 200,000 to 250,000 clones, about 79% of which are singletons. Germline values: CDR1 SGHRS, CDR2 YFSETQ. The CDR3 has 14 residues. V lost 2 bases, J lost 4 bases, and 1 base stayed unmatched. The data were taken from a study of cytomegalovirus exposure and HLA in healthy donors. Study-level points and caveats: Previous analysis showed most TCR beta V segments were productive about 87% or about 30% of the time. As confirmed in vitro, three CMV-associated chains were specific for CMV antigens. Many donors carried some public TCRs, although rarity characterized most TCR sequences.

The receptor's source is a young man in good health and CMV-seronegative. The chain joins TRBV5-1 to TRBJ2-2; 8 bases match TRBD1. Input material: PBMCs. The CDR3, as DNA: TGCGCCAGCAGCTTCGGACAGGGCACCGGGGAGCTGTTTTTT. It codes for CASSFGQGTGELFF.